This T cell receptor beta chain was sequenced during a study of blood T cell repertoires in COVID-19. In the study overall: Collection of acute and convalescent COVID-19 samples took place in the United States, Italy and Spain. Sources were T cells, B-cell-depleted T cells, or PBMCs; the material itself was cDNA or gDNA.

Authors' analysis steps: Counts of nucleated cells, estimated from reference gene primer amplification, were obtained. Profiled with immunoSEQ multiplex PCR; TCRdb holds only in-frame clones, not every one. Clone size and V and J calls were adopted from that table, with D and trimming inferred from the DNA. The sample includes about 260,000 clones, more than 70% of them seen just once. Looked up from germline, CDR1 is MRHNA and CDR2 is SNTAGT. The CDR3 length is 15 residues. V was trimmed by 6 bases and J by 0 bases, leaving 15 bases between them. This clone was seen only once. The source is a woman aged 45-65 years with acute or convalescent COVID-19. The genes are TRBV6-4 and TRBJ2-7, with D possibly matching TRBD1 (6 bases). The source material was peripheral blood. The CDR3 sequence is CASRKTGTSSYEQYF. CDR3 in DNA: TGTGCCAGCAGGAAAACAGGGACGAGCTCCTACGAGCAGTACTTC.